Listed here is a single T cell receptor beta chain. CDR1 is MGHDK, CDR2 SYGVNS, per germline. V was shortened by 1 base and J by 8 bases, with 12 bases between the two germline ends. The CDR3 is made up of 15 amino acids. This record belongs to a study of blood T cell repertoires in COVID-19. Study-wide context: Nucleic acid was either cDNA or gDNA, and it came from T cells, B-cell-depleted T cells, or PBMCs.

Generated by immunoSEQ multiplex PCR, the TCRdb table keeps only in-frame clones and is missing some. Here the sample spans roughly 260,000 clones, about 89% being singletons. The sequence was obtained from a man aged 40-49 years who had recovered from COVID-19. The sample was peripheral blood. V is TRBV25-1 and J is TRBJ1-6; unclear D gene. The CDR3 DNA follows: TGTGCCAGCAGTGAATTAGGCGGCAGCTATTCACCCCTCCACTTT. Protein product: CASSELGGSYSPLHF.